The 7 T cell receptor beta chains below were found in one sample sequenced in a study of blood T cells in healthy people across ages. PCR was performed a second time for about 7 to 11 cycles using a sample-barcoded 5' primer and a J-beta primer mix. In TCRdb, the 5' RACE reads were re-called with MiXCR into one record per CDR3 protein. The repertoire has roughly 1.4 million distinct CDR3 sequences, 45% to 70% of them found once; the top ten carry 6.5% to 8.5%. Sample: blood. The receptors come from a man between 18 and 35 years old in good health.

The chain's CDR3 is CASSQEISGSYEQYF. CDR3 in DNA: TGCGCCAGCAGCCAAGAAATTAGCGGCTCCTACGAGCAGTACTTC. This chain uses TRBV4-3 with TRBJ2-7; D might be TRBD2 (6 bases). V was shortened by 0 bases and J by 0 bases, with 9 bases between the two germline ends. From germline, CDR1 is LGHNA and CDR2 YSLEER. The CDR3 runs to 15 residues.

The chain combines TRBV28 with TRBJ2-1; 9 bases line up with TRBD2. Trimming at V came to 4 bases and at J to 2 bases, leaving 6 bases not matched to a gene. There are 16 residues in the CDR3. Per the germline V gene, CDR1 is MDHEN and CDR2 is SYDVKM. The CDR3 sequence is CASSSTTSGPYNEQFF. The DNA of the CDR3 is TGTGCCAGCAGTTCAACCACTAGCGGGCCCTACAATGAGCAGTTCTTC.

The CDR3 is CASSQGVGSTEAFF. The DNA of the CDR3 is TGCGCCAGCAGCCAAGGAGTTGGGAGCACTGAAGCTTTCTTT. The gene calls are TRBV4-1 and TRBJ1-1, with D unclear. The CDR3 is 14 amino acids. The germline V and J ends were trimmed by 1 base and 4 bases, with 10 bases remaining between them. Germline V gene data show CDR1 as MGHRA and CDR2 as YSYEKL.

This clonotype turned up a few times. V gene TRBV7-6 combines with J gene TRBJ2-3, with TRBD2 as a possible D gene (6 bases). Germline V CDR1 and CDR2: SGHVS, FNYEAQ. V shed 8 bases and J shed 1 base, with 13 bases lying between them. The CDR3 is 14 amino acids. CDR3 amino acids: CASGTPYRTDTQYF. DNA of the CDR3: TGTGCCAGCGGGACTCCTTACCGCACAGATACGCAGTATTTT.

In this sample, this clonotype turned up once. The chain joins TRBV20-1 to TRBJ2-1; a possible D gene is TRBD2 (5 bases). Germline CDR1 reads DFQATT; CDR2 reads SNEGSKA (reference sequence). V was pared by 0 bases and J by 4 bases, with 16 bases between. This CDR3 contains 16 residues. CDR3 nucleotide sequence: TGCAGTGCTAGAGATAGAGGGCCGGAAAATTACAATGAGCAGTTCTTC. This gives the protein CSARDRGPENYNEQFF.

This clonotype showed up just a few times. V and J are TRBV20-1 and TRBJ2-1; 11 nucleotides align to TRBD2. V lost 1 base to trimming and J lost 9 bases; unmatched junction nucleotides: 8. CDR3 size: 15 residues. Germline V CDR1 and CDR2: DFQATT, SNEGSKA (reference sequence). CDR3: CSARAVSGRASEQFF. Here the CDR3 DNA reads TGCAGTGCTAGAGCTGTTAGCGGGAGGGCAAGTGAGCAGTTCTTC.

This clonotype was counted only a few times. The rearrangement uses TRBV20-1 and TRBJ2-7, with TRBD2 matching over 8 bases. The CDR3 is 14 residues long. Germline V CDR1 and CDR2: DFQATT, SNEGSKA (reference sequence). The ends lost 3 bases at V and 4 bases at J; junction bases unmatched: 8. The DNA for the CDR3 is TGCAGTGCTAGCCCAGCGGGAGAGGGGTACGAGCAGTACTTC. This codes for CSASPAGEGYEQYF.